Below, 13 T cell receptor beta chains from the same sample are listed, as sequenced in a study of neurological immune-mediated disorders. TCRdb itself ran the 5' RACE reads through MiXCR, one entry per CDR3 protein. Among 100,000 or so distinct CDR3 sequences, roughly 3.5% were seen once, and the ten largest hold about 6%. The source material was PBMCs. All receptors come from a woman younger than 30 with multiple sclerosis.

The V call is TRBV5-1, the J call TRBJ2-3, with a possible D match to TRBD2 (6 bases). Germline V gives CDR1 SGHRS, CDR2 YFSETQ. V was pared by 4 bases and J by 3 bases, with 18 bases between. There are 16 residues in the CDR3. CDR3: CASSAGTRRDTDTQYF. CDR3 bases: TGCGCCAGCAGCGCGGGGACTCGCCGGGATACAGATACGCAGTATTTT.

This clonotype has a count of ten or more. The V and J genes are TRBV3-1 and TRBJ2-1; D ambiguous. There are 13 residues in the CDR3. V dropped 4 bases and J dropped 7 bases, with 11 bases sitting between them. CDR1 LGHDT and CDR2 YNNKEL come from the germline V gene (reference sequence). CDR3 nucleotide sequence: TGTGCCAGCAGCCTGAACTTAGTGAATGAGCAGTTCTTC. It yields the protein CASSLNLVNEQFF.

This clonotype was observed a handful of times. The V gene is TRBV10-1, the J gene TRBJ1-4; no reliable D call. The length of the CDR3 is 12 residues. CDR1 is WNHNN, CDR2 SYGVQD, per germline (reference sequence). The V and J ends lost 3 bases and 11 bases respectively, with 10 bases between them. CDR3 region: CASSDTSGKLFF. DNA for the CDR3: TGCGCCAGCAGTGATACAAGCGGGAAACTGTTTTTT.

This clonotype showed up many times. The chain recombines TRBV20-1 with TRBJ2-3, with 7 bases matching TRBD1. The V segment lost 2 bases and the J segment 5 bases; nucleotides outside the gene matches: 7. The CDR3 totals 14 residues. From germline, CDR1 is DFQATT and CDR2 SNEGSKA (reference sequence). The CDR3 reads CSARIRGRGDTQYF. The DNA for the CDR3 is TGCAGTGCTAGAATAAGGGGGCGAGGAGATACGCAGTATTTT.

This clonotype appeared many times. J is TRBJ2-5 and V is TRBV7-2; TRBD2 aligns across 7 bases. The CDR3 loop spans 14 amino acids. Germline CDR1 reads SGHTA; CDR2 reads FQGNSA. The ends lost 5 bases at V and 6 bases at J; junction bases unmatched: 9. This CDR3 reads CASSPGTTGQTQYF. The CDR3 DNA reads TGTGCCAGCAGCCCAGGGACTACCGGGCAGACCCAGTACTTC.

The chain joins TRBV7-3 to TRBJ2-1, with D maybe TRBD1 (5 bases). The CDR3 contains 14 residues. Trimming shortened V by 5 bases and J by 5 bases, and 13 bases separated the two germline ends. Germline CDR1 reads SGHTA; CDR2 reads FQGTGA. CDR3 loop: CASSLQASNNEQFF. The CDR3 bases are TGTGCCAGCAGCCTACAGGCTTCCAACAATGAGCAGTTCTTC.

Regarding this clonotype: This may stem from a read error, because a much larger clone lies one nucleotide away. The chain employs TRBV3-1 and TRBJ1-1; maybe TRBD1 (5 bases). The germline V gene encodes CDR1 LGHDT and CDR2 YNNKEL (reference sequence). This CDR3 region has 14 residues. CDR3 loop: CANSQTVMNTEAFF. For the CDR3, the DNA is TGTGCCAACAGCCAGACAGTCATGAACACTGAAGCTTTCTTT.

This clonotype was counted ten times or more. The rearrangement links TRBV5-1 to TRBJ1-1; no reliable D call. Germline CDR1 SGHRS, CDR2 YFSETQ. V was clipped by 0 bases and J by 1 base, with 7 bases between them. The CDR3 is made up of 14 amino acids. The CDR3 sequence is CASSLARQNTEAFF. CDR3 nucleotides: TGCGCCAGCAGCTTGGCTAGGCAGAACACTGAAGCTTTCTTT.

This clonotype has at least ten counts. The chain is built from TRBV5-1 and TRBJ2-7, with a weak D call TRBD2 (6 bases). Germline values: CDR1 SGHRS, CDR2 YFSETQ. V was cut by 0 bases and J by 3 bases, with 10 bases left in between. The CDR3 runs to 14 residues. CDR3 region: CASSLVGGNYEQYF. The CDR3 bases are TGCGCCAGCAGCTTGGTTGGAGGGAACTACGAGCAGTACTTC.

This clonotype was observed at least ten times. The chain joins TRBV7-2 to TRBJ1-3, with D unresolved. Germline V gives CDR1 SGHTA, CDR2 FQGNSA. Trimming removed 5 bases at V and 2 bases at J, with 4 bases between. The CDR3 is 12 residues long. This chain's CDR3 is CASSLPGNTIYF. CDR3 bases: TGTGCCAGCAGCCTACCTGGAAACACCATATATTTT.

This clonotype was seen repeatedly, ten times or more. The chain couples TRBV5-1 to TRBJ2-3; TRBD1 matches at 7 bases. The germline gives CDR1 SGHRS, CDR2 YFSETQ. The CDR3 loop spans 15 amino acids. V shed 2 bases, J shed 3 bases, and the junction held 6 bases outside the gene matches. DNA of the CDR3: TGCGCCAGCAGCTTTGACAGGGCAACGACAGATACGCAGTATTTT. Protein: CASSFDRATTDTQYF.

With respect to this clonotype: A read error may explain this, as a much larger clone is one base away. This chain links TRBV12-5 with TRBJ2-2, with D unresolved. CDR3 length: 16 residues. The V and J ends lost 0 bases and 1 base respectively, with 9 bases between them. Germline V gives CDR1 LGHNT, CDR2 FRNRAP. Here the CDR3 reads CASGLVERKNTGELFF. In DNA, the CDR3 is TGTGCTAGTGGTTTGGTTGAACGAAAGAACACCGGGGAGCTGTTTTTT.

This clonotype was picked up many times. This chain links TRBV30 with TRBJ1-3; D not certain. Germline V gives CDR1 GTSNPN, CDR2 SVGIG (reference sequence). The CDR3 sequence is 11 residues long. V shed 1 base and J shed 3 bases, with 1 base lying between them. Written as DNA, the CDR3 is TGTGCCTGGAGTGGTGGAAACACCATATATTTT. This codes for CAWSGGNTIYF.